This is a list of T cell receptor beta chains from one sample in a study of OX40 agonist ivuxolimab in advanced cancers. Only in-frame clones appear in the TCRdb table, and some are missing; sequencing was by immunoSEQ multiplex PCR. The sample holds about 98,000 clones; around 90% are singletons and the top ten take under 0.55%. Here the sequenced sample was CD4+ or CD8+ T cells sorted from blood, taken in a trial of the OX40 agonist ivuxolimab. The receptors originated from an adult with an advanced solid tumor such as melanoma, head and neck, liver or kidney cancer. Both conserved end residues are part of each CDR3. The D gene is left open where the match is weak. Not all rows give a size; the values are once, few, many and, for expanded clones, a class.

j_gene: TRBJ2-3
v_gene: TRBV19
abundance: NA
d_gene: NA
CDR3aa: CASSILRSPDTQYF
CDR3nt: TGTGCCAGTAGTATCCTGCGATCCCCAGATACGCAGTATTTT

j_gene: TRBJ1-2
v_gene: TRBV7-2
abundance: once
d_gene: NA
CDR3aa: CASSQFPGDGYTF
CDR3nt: TGTGCCAGCAGTCAATTCCCAGGGGATGGCTACACCTTC

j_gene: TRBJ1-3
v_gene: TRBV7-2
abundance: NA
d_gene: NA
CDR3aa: CASSLARGNTIYF
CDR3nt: TGTGCCAGCAGCTTAGCCCGGGGAAACACCATATATTTT

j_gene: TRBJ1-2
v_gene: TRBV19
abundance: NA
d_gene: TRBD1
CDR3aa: CASSTSGTGENYGYTF
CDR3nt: TGTGCCAGTAGTACCTCAGGGACAGGAGAAAACTATGGCTACACCTTC

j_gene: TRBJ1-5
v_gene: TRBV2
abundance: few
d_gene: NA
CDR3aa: CASRISNQPQHF
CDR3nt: TGTGCCAGCAGGATTAGCAATCAGCCCCAGCATTTT

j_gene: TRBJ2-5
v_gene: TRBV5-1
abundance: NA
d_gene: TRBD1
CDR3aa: CASSLAATGAQETQYF
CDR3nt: TGCGCCAGCAGCTTGGCCGCGACAGGGGCGCAAGAGACCCAGTACTTC

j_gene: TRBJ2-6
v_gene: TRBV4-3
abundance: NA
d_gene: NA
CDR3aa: CASSQDPVSGANVLTF
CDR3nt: TGCGCCAGCAGCCAAGACCCCGTCTCTGGGGCCAACGTCCTGACTTTC

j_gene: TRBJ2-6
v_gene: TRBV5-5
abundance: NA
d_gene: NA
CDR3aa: CASSLGPSGANVLTF
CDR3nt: TGTGCCAGCAGCTTGGGACCCTCTGGGGCCAACGTCCTGACTTTC

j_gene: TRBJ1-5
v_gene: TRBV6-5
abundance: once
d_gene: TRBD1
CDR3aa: CASSYSWTGRQPQHF
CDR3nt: TGTGCCAGCAGTTACTCGTGGACAGGGCGTCAGCCCCAGCATTTT

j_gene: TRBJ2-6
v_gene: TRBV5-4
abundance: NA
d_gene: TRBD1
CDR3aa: CASSAGTGSRVSANVLTF
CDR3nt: TGTGCCAGCAGCGCCGGGACAGGTTCCCGGGTAAGTGCCAACGTCCTGACTTTC

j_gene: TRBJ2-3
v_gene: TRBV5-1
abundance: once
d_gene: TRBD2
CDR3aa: CASSLASGGAIDTQYF
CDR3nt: TGCGCCAGCAGCTTGGCTAGCGGGGGGGCAATCGATACGCAGTATTTT

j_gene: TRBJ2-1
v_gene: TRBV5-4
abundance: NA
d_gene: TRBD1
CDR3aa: CASSLRQGQDEQFF
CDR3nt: TGTGCCAGCAGCTTGCGACAGGGTCAGGATGAGCAGTTCTTC

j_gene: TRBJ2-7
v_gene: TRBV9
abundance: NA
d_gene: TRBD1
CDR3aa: CASSSYRGVDEQYF
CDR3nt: TGTGCCAGCAGCTCGTACAGGGGAGTGGACGAGCAGTACTTC

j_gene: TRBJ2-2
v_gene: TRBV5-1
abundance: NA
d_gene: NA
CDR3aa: CASSVGVGNTGELFF
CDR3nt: TGCGCCAGCAGTGTGGGTGTCGGGAACACCGGGGAGCTGTTTTTT

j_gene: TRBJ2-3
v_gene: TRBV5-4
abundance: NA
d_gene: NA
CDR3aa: CASSLGEPSLWTDTQYF
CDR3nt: TGTGCCAGCAGCTTAGGGGAGCCCTCCCTTTGGACAGATACGCAGTATTTT

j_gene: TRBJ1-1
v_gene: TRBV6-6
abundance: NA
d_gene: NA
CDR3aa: CASSSFGGGTEAFF
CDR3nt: TGTGCCAGCAGTAGTTTCGGGGGAGGGACTGAAGCTTTCTTT

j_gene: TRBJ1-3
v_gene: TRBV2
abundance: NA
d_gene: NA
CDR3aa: CASKQESSGNTIYF
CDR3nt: TGTGCCAGCAAACAAGAGAGCTCTGGAAACACCATATATTTT

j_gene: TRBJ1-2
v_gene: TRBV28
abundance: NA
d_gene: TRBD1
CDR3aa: CASSLEGQGAGRTAF
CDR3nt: TGTGCCAGCAGTTTAGAGGGACAGGGCGCGGGCCGCACCGCCTTC

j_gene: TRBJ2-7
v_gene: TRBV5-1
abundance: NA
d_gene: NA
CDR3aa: CASTGQLYSYEQYF
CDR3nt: TGCGCCAGCACCGGACAGCTGTACTCCTACGAGCAGTACTTC

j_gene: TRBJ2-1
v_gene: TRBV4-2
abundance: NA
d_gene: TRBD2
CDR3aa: CASSQDRLAFYNEQFF
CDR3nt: TGTGCCAGCAGCCAAGACCGACTAGCGTTCTACAATGAGCAGTTCTTC

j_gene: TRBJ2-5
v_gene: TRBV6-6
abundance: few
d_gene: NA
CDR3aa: CASTRRYQETQYF
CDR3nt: TGTGCCAGCACCAGACGTTACCAAGAGACCCAGTACTTC

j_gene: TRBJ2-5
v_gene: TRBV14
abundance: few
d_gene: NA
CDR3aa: CASQQGNQETQYF
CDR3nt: TGTGCCAGCCAACAGGGAAACCAAGAGACCCAGTACTTC

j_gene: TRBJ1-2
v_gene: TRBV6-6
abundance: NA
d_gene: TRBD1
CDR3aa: CASSSGTDTGYTF
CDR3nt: TGTGCCAGCAGCTCCGGGACAGACACTGGCTACACCTTC

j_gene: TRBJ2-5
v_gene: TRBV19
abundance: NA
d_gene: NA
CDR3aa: CASSPGKGQETQYF
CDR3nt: TGTGCCAGTAGCCCAGGGAAGGGGCAAGAGACCCAGTACTTC

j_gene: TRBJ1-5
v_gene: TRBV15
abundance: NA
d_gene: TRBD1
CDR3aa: CATSSPPGQHHSNQPQHF
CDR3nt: TGTGCCACCAGCTCCCCACCGGGACAGCACCACTCCAATCAGCCCCAGCATTTT

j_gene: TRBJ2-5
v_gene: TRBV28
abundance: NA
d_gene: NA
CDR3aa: CASINPSLPETQYF
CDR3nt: TGTGCCAGCATCAACCCTAGCTTGCCGGAGACCCAGTACTTC

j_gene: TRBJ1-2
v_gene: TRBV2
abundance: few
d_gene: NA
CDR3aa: CASSEARRGENTF
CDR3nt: TGTGCCAGCAGTGAAGCCAGGAGAGGTGAGAACACCTTC

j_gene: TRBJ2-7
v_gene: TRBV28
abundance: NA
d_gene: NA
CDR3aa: CASSLSGPGVHEQYF
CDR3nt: TGTGCCAGCAGTTTGAGTGGGCCAGGGGTCCACGAGCAGTACTTC

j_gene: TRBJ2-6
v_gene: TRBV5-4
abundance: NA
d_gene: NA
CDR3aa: CASSNPQDGANVLTF
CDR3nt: TGTGCCAGCAGCAACCCCCAAGATGGGGCCAACGTCCTGACTTTC

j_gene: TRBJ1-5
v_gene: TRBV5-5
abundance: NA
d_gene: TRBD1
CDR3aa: CASSQNLQGINQPQHF
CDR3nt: TGTGCCAGCAGCCAGAACCTACAGGGGATCAATCAGCCCCAGCATTTT

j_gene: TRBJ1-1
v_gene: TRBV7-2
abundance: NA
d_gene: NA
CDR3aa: CASSSDSIAEAFF
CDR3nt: TGTGCCAGCAGCTCAGACAGTATCGCTGAAGCTTTCTTT

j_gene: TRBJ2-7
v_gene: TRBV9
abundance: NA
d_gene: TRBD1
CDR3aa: CASRIRQGSFYEQYF
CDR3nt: TGTGCCAGCAGAATACGACAGGGCTCCTTCTACGAGCAGTACTTC

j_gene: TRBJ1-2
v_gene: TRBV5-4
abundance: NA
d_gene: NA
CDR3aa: CASSLGGEANYGYTF
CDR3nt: TGTGCCAGCAGCCTGGGGGGGGAAGCTAACTATGGCTACACCTTC

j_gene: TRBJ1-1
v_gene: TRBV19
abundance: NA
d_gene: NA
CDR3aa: CASSIDGLEAFF
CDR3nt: TGTGCCAGTAGTATAGACGGATTAGAAGCTTTCTTT

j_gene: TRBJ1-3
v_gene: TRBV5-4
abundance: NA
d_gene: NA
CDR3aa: CASSSQVGRATEGNTIYF
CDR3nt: TGTGCCAGCAGCTCACAGGTTGGTCGGGCCACGGAAGGAAACACCATATATTTT

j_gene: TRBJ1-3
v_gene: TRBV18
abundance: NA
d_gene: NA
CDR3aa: CASSPPTGASGNTIYF
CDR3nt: TGTGCCAGCTCACCACCGACGGGGGCGTCTGGAAACACCATATATTTT

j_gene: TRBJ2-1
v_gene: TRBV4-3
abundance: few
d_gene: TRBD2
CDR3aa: CASSQGHGGDEQFF
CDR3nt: TGCGCCAGCAGCCAAGGTCACGGGGGGGATGAGCAGTTCTTC

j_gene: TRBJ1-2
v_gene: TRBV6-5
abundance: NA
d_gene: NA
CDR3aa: CASSVPGIGYTF
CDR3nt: TGTGCCAGCAGTGTACCGGGTATTGGCTACACCTTC

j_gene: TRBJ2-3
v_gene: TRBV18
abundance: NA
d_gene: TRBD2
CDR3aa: CASSPPTGLASRQYF
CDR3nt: TGTGCCAGCTCACCACCTACGGGACTAGCTTCCAGGCAGTATTTT

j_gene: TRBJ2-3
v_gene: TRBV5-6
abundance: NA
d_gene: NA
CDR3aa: CASSANKGRIADTQYF
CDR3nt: TGTGCCAGCAGCGCAAATAAGGGAAGAATTGCAGATACGCAGTATTTT

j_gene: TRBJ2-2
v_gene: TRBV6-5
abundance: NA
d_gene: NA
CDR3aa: CASRGLAGELFF
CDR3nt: TGTGCCAGCCGAGGGTTGGCCGGGGAGCTGTTTTTT

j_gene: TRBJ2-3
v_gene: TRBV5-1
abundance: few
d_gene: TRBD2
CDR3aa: CASRRSSGGSSTDTQYF
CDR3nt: TGCGCCAGCAGAAGGAGTAGCGGGGGTTCTAGCACAGATACGCAGTATTTT

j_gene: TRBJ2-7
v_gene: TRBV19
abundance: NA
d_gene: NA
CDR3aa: CASRAVGDNNYEQYF
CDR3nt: TGTGCCAGCCGCGCCGTAGGGGACAACAACTACGAGCAGTACTTC

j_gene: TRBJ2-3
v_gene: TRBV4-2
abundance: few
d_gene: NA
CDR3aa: CASSQLVGEADTQYF
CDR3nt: TGTGCCAGCAGCCAATTAGTGGGGGAGGCAGATACGCAGTATTTT

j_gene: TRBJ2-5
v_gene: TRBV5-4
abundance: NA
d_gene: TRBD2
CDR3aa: CASSLGSGVFQETQYF
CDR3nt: TGTGCCAGCAGCTTGGGTAGCGGGGTGTTCCAAGAGACCCAGTACTTC

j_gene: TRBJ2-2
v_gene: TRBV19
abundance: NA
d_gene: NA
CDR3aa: CASSTWTDNTGELFF
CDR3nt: TGTGCCAGTAGTACCTGGACAGATAACACCGGGGAGCTGTTTTTT

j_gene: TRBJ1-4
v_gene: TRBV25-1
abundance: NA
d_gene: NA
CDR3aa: CASSEFGAGDYEKLFF
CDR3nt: TGTGCCAGCAGTGAATTCGGGGCAGGGGATTATGAAAAACTGTTTTTT

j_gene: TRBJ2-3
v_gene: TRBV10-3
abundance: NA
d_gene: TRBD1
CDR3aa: CAISDPTGSDTQYF
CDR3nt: TGTGCCATCAGTGACCCGACAGGGTCAGATACGCAGTATTTT

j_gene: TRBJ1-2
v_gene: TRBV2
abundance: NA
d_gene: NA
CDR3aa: CASSYYREGGYTF
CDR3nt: TGTGCCAGCAGTTACTACAGGGAAGGTGGCTACACCTTC

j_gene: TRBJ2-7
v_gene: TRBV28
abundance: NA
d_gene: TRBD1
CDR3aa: CASRGGTGPYEQYF
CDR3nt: TGTGCCAGCAGGGGCGGGACAGGGCCCTACGAGCAGTACTTC

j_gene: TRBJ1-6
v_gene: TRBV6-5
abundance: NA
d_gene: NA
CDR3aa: CASSLRQTNSPLHF
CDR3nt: TGTGCCAGCAGTTTGCGTCAGACTAATTCACCCCTCCACTTT